The entry below gives a single T cell receptor beta chain sequence along with its context. TCRdb's copy holds only in-frame clones and misses some; the assay was immunoSEQ multiplex PCR. The repertoire consists of millions of clones, with over 85% occurring once and the leading ten covering about 0.13%. This record belongs to a study of shared clonotypes between healthy human individuals. V was pared by 2 bases and J by 4 bases, with 9 bases of the junction left unmatched. Germline loops: CDR1 SGDLS, CDR2 YYNGEE. This CDR3 region has 16 residues. This sequence was found in a man aged 18 to 30 in good health. Sequenced: naive CD4+ T cells sorted from blood. As to subset: CD45RA+ positively selected. This sequence joins TRBV9 and TRBJ2-3; 8 bases fit TRBD2. The chain's CDR3 is CASSVRGGDPPDTQYF. The CDR3, as DNA: TGTGCCAGCAGCGTCCGGGGGGGAGACCCGCCAGATACGCAGTATTTT.